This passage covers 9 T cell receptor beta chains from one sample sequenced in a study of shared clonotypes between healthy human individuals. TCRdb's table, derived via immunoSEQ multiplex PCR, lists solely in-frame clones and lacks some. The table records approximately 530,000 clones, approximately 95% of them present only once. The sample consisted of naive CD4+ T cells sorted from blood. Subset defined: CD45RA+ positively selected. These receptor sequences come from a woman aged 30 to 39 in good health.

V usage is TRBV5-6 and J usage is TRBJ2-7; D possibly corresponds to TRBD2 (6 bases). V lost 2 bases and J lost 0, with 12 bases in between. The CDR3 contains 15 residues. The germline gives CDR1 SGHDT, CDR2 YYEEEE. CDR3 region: CASSFLGGGSYEQYF. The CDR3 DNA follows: TGTGCCAGCAGCTTTCTGGGGGGTGGCTCCTACGAGCAGTACTTC.

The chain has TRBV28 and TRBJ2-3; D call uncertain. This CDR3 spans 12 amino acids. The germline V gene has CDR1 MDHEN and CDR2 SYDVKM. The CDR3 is CAHGIGTDTQYF. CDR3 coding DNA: TGTGCGCATGGGATAGGCACAGATACGCAGTATTTT.

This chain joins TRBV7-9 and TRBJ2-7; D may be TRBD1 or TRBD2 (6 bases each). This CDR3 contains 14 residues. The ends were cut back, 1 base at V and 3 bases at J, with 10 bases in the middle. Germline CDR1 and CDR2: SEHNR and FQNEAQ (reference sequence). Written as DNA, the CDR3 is TGTGCCAGCAGCTTAGGGGGGGCGGTCTACGAGCAGTACTTC. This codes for CASSLGGAVYEQYF.

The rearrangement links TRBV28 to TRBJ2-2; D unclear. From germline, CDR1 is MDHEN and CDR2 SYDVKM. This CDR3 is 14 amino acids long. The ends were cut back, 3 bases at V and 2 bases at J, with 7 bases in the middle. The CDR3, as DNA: TGTGCCAGCAGTTTTAGGTACAACACCGGGGAGCTGTTTTTT. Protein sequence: CASSFRYNTGELFF.

The CDR3 DNA follows: TGTGCCAGCACCCCCACTTCCTACGAGCAGTACTTC. Its protein is CASTPTSYEQYF. The chain carries TRBV6-1 and TRBJ2-7; no definite D call. This CDR3 has 12 amino acids. Germline V gene lookup returns CDR1 MNHNS and CDR2 SASEGT. V was shortened by 7 bases and J by 1 base, with 8 bases between the two germline ends.

The CDR3 region is CASTQGNQPQHF. In nucleotides, the CDR3 is TGTGCCAGCACCCAGGGGAATCAGCCCCAGCATTTT. The rearrangement uses TRBV7-9 and TRBJ1-5, with D possibly being TRBD1 (6 bases). CDR1 SEHNR and CDR2 FQNEAQ come from the germline V gene (reference sequence). CDR3 length equals 12 residues. Trimming took off 7 bases at V and 4 bases at J, with 8 bases between the two ends.

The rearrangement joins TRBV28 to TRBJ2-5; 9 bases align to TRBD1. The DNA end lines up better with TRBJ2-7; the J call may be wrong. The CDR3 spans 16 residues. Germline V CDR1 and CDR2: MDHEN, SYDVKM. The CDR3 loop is CASTKFAGTGIYEQYF. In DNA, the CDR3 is TGTGCCAGCACCAAATTCGCCGGGACAGGGATCTACGAGCAGTACTTC.

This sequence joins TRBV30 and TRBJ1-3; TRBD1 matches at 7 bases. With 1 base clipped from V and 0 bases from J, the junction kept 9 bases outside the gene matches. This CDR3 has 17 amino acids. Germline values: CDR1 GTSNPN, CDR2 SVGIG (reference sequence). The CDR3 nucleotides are TGTGCCTGGAGTGGATTCAGACAGGGAAGCTCTGGAAACACCATATATTTT. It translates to CAWSGFRQGSSGNTIYF.

The CDR3 loop reads CASSQLHSLRDTQYF. The CDR3 bases are TGTGCCAGCAGCCAACTTCATTCGCTCCGAGATACGCAGTATTTT. The chain recombines TRBV14 with TRBJ2-3; D is ambiguous. Germline V CDR1 and CDR2: SGHDN, FVKESK. This CDR3 has 15 residues. The ends were cut back, 2 bases at V and 5 bases at J, with 14 bases in the middle.